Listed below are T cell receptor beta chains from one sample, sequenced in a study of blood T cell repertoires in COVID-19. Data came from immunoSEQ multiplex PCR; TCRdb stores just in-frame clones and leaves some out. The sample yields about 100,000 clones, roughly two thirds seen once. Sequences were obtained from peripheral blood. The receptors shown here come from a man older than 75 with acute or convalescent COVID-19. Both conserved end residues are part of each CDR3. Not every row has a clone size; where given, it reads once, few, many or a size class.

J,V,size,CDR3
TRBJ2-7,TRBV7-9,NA,CASSSSSGRWYEQYF
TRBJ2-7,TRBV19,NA,CSIYYEQYF
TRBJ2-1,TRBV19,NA,CASSNRVVSNEQFF
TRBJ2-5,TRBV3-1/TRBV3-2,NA,CASSPWSAGGIQTQYF
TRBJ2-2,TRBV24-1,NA,CATSGAGTGELFF
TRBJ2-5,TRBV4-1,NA,CASSQDLSREETQYF
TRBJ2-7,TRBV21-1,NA,CASSKGRCWTGIYYEQYF
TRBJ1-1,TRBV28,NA,CASSLGRLNTEAFF
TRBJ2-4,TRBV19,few,CASSKDFLLAKNIQYF
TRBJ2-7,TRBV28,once,CASSLPTGSSYEQYF
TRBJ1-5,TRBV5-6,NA,CASSIGGRTNQPQHF
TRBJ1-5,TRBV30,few,CAWSASTSQPQHF
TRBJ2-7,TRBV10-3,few,CAIWTGPGDEQYF
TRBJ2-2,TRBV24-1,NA,CAISRDRGRTGELFF
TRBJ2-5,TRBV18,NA,CASSPTKETQYF
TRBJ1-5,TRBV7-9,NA,CASSPFSGPSNQPQHF
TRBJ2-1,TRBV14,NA,CASSQSAGVYNEQFF
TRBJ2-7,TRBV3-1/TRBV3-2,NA,CASSRKVTGTEQYF
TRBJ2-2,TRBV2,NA,CASRPSTGELFF
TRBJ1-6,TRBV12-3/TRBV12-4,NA,CATRTGDSPLHF
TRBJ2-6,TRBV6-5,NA,CAAGGSGANVLTF
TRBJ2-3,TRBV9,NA,CASSVGSGRAADTQYF
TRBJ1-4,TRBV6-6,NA,CASSYLGRDEKLFF
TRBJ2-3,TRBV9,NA,CASSVRDSSVAQYF
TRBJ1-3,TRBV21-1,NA,CASSKFRGVENTIYF
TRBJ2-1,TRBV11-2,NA,CASSLDQGLAPYNEQFF
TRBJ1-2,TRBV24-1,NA,CATFYSGDHGYTF
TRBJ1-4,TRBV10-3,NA,CAISESKGLLTNEKLFF
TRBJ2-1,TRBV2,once,CASRETSGRDEQFF
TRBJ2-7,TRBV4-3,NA,CASSLGPSYEQYF
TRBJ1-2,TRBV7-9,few,CASSLDRGDGYTF
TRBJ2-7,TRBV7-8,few,CASSPGGLSYSYEQYF